A single sample is the source of the 19 T cell receptor beta chains below, sequenced in a study of T cells in Graves' hyperthyroidism and ophthalmopathy (dated by TCRdb to the late 2010s). Receptors were amplified or captured by multiplex PCR. The instrument given in TCRdb is Illumina HiSeq 2000. The TCR beta CDR3 regions were amplified from the RNA transcripts. The TCR CDR3 was subjected to a first round of RT-PCR using the HTBI primer set and the Qiagen OneStep RT-PCR kit. TCRdb applied fastp at Q25 and MiXCR to the public reads, then kept only in-frame beta chains. Rows are combined by CDR3 protein, so each entry shows the most common genes and DNA. For this sample the table gives some 400,000 distinct CDR3 sequences, of which approximately 15% were detected only once. The ten largest account for 8% to 13% of the sample. The sequencing input was blood. All receptors come from a woman in her sixties with Graves' hyperthyroidism.

This clonotype showed up just a few times. The chain carries TRBV14 and TRBJ2-1; the match to TRBD2 covers 10 bases. CDR1 is SGHDN, CDR2 FVKESK, per germline. J lost 5 bases, V lost 0 bases, and 7 bases had no gene match. The CDR3 contains 17 residues. CDR3 sequence reads: CASSQEGLAGENNEQFF. CDR3 in DNA: TGTGCCAGCAGCCAAGAAGGGCTAGCGGGAGAGAACAATGAGCAGTTCTTC.

The chain employs TRBV3-1 and TRBJ2-1; 8 nucleotides match TRBD2. The V gene's germline CDR1 is LGHDT and CDR2 YNNKEL (reference sequence). The CDR3 covers 14 residues. Trimming cost V 6 bases and J 7 bases; bases outside gene matches: 8. CDR3 in DNA: TGTGCCAGCAGGGGGGCAGCGGGGGATAATGAGCAGTTCTTC. Translated: CASRGAAGDNEQFF.

At least ten counts were recorded for this clonotype. Sequence at one end of the junction differs from germline and may be a read error. The V and J genes are TRBV7-7 and TRBJ2-5, with D unclear. This CDR3 contains 14 residues. Germline V lookup: CDR1 SSHAT, CDR2 FNYEAQ (reference sequence). The CDR3 reads CASSPSRKEETQYF. For the CDR3, the DNA is TGTGCTAGCAGCCCCAGCCGAAAGGAAGAGACCCAGTACTTC. The full variable domain, rest sourced from reference TRBV7-7 and TRBJ2-5, is GAGVSQSPRYKVTKRGQDVTLRCDPISSHATLYWYQQALGQGPEFLTYFNYEAQPDKSGLPSDRFSAERPEGSISTLTIQRTEQRDSAMYRCASSPSRKEETQYFGPGTRLLVL.

This clonotype was picked up many times. J is TRBJ2-3 and V is TRBV24-1; TRBD2 aligns across 7 bases. Germline assignment: CDR1 KGHDR and CDR2 SFDVKD. CDR3 length equals 17 residues. V trimming: 2 bases; J trimming: 0 bases; junction bases outside the gene matches: 7. CDR3 region: CATSDSPAGGSTDTQYF. The CDR3 nucleotides are TGTGCCACCAGTGATTCCCCCGCCGGGGGGAGCACAGATACGCAGTATTTT.

The rearrangement uses TRBV20-1 and TRBJ2-1; 10 positions match TRBD1. The CDR3 totals 14 residues. V shed 3 bases and J 2 bases; nucleotides not matched to a gene: 1. Germline lookup yields CDR1 DFQATT and CDR2 SNEGSKA (reference sequence). This CDR3 is CSASGQGAYNEQFF. The CDR3 DNA follows: TGCAGTGCTAGTGGACAGGGGGCCTACAATGAGCAGTTCTTC.

This clonotype was detected many times. This rearrangement joins TRBV20-1 to TRBJ2-5; tentatively, D is TRBD2 (5 bases). V lost 4 bases to trimming and J lost 1 base, with 16 bases between them. CDR3 length equals 15 residues. The V gene's germline CDR1 is DFQATT and CDR2 SNEGSKA (reference sequence). The CDR3 bases are TGCAGTGCTAACGCGGGTTTGTTAGCCCAAGAGACCCAGTACTTC. This translates into CSANAGLLAQETQYF.

This clonotype was seen ten or more times. V usage is TRBV11-2 and J usage is TRBJ1-1; perhaps TRBD1 as D (6 bases). Trimming cost V 0 bases and J 2 bases, with 10 bases left between them. The CDR3 contains 15 residues. The germline CDR1 and CDR2 sequences are SGHAT and FQNNGV. This chain's CDR3 is CASSLETGANTEAFF. DNA of the CDR3: TGTGCCAGCAGCTTAGAAACGGGGGCAAACACTGAAGCTTTCTTT.

This clonotype occurred many times. J is TRBJ2-3 and V is TRBV24-1, with 9 nucleotides matching TRBD2. This CDR3 spans 16 amino acids. V shed 5 bases, J shed 4 bases, and the junction held 9 bases outside the gene matches. Germline-derived CDR1 and CDR2 are KGHDR and SFDVKD. The CDR3 nucleotides are TGTGCCACCAGTGGGGTGGTAGCGGGGGTTTCAGATACGCAGTATTTT. It specifies CATSGVVAGVSDTQYF.

A few counts support this clonotype. The CDR3 here is CASSGQGGEAFF. The DNA of the CDR3 is TGCGCCAGCAGCGGGCAGGGGGGAGAGGCTTTCTTT. The gene calls are TRBV5-1 and TRBJ1-1, with 7 bases fitting TRBD1. V gave up 4 bases and J gave up 11 bases; unmatched junction bases: 8. CDR1 SGHRS and CDR2 YFSETQ come from the germline V gene. There are 12 residues in the CDR3.

There are many counts of this clonotype. The chain has TRBV6-1 and TRBJ2-3; D may be TRBD2 (5 bases). The CDR3 has 14 amino acids. V dropped 7 bases and J dropped 1 base, with 12 bases sitting between them. The V gene's germline CDR1 is MNHNS and CDR2 SASEGT. In nucleotides, the CDR3 is TGTGCCAGCACTAGCCTCTTGGGCACAGATACGCAGTATTTT. It encodes CASTSLLGTDTQYF.

This sequence joins TRBV6-2 or TRBV6-3 and TRBJ2-7; 10 bases map to TRBD2. This CDR3 is built from 16 residues. Germline V gene lookup returns CDR1 MNHEY and CDR2 SVGEGT. V was clipped by 0 bases and J by 3 bases; unmatched bases: 5. CDR3 region: CASSYSRTSGHYEQYF. CDR3 in DNA: TGTGCCAGCAGTTACTCCCGGACTAGCGGCCACTACGAGCAGTACTTC.

This clonotype was recorded at least ten times. J is TRBJ2-7 and V is TRBV20-1; 8 bases map to TRBD1. Unmatched junction bases numbered 8, after V lost 7 bases and J lost 3 bases. Germline assignment: CDR1 DFQATT and CDR2 SNEGSKA (reference sequence). The CDR3 is 13 residues long. The CDR3 is CSGADRAYYEQYF. Here the CDR3 DNA reads TGCAGTGGGGCGGACAGGGCATACTACGAGCAGTACTTC.

The gene calls are TRBV10-1 and TRBJ2-1; TRBD2 matches 9 bases. There are 15 residues in the CDR3. The junction had 3 bases not matched to a gene; V was cut back by 3 bases and J by 3 bases. CDR1 and CDR2 from the germline V gene are WNHNN and SYGVQD (reference sequence). Here the CDR3 DNA reads TGCGCCAGCAGTGACTCACTAGCGGGCTACAATGAGCAGTTCTTC. Translated: CASSDSLAGYNEQFF.

This clonotype was detected many times. The CDR3 region is CLSTSGTRSYEQYF. The CDR3 bases are TGTCTATCCACCTCCGGGACTAGATCCTACGAGCAGTACTTC. The chain joins TRBV28 to TRBJ2-7, with 8 bases identical to TRBD2. In germline, CDR1 is MDHEN, CDR2 SYDVKM. The CDR3 loop spans 14 amino acids.

This clonotype was picked up many times. The rearrangement uses TRBV7-8 and TRBJ2-1; D unresolved. This CDR3 comprises 14 residues. V gave up 3 bases and J gave up 8 bases, with 14 bases separating them. The germline V gene has CDR1 SGHVS and CDR2 FQNEAQ. The CDR3 loop is CASSFLRTWDEQFF. The CDR3 nucleotides are TGTGCCAGCAGCTTTTTGCGTACTTGGGATGAGCAGTTCTTC.

Ten or more counts support this clonotype. The rearrangement uses TRBV28 and TRBJ2-7; 7 bases align to TRBD1. CDR3 size: 14 residues. Per germline, CDR1 MDHEN and CDR2 SYDVKM. The junction had 6 bases not matched to a gene; V was cut back by 4 bases and J by 3 bases. CDR3 coding DNA: TGTGCCAGCAGTTCGGGACAGCAGTACTACGAGCAGTACTTC. This gives the protein CASSSGQQYYEQYF.

Many counts were recorded for this clonotype. The chain carries TRBV11-2 and TRBJ1-4; possibly TRBD1 for D (6 bases). The ends were cut back, 8 bases at V and 3 bases at J, with 13 bases in the middle. This CDR3 is 14 amino acids long. Per the germline V gene, CDR1 is SGHAT and CDR2 is FQNNGV. CDR3 DNA sequence: TGTGCCAGCGGTAGGGGGACGGCTAATGAAAAACTGTTTTTT. This encodes CASGRGTANEKLFF. The whole variable domain, filled in from reference TRBV11-2 and TRBJ1-4, reads EAGVAQSPRYKIIEKRQSVAFWCNPISGHATLYWYQQILGQGPKLLIQFQNNGVVDDSQLPKDRFSAERLKGVDSTLKIQPAKLEDSAVYLCASGRGTANEKLFFGSGTQLSVL.

This clonotype was seen many times. The chain couples TRBV12-3 or TRBV12-4 to TRBJ2-1; tentative D call: TRBD2 (6 bases). V gave up 3 bases and J gave up 10 bases, with 13 bases separating them. The CDR3 consists of 13 residues. The CDR3 DNA reads as TGTGCCAGCAGTTTCCGGGGGATAGCGGAGCAGTTCTTC. This gives the protein CASSFRGIAEQFF.

This clonotype turned up a few times. The gene calls are TRBV5-1 and TRBJ1-3; D gene ambiguous. This CDR3 has 16 amino acids. CDR1 is SGHRS and CDR2 is YFSETQ in the germline V gene. V was shortened by 0 bases and J by 1 base, with 11 bases between the two germline ends. CDR3 sequence: CASSLVESFSGNTIYF. For the CDR3, the DNA is TGCGCCAGCAGCTTGGTCGAGAGTTTTTCTGGAAACACCATATATTTT.